This T cell receptor (beta chain) was captured by sequencing in a study of blood T cell repertoires in COVID-19. In the study overall: The United States, Italy and Spain provided the acute and convalescent COVID-19 samples. In each case, the material was cDNA or gDNA derived from T cells, B-cell-depleted T cells, or PBMCs.

The CDR3 totals 16 residues. Trimming stripped 5 bases from V and 0 bases from J, with 12 bases between. The germline gives CDR1 KGHDR, CDR2 SFDVKD. Authors' data handling: Using reference gene primer amplification, nucleated cell counts were estimated. Some clones are missing from TCRdb's copy, which holds only in-frame ones; the method was immunoSEQ multiplex PCR. V, J and clone size are those of that table, while D and trimming were read from the DNA. The table has around 36,000 clones, approximately 85% seen once; the top ten hold about 4.2%. This clonotype was sampled from a man aged 60 to 75 with acute or convalescent COVID-19. The sequenced material came from peripheral blood. The chain links TRBV24-1 to TRBJ1-4, with D perhaps matching TRBD1 (6 bases). The CDR3 DNA reads as TGTGCCACCAGTGGGGTGGGGGCAACAACTAATGAAAAACTGTTTTTT. Protein: CATSGVGATTNEKLFF.